This T cell receptor beta chain was obtained from a study of PD-1 blockade in classical Hodgkin lymphoma. Whole-study findings and limits: Complete responders possessed baseline diversity comparable to newly diagnosed patients.

Germline loops: CDR1 MNHEY, CDR2 SVGAGI. The CDR3 runs to 14 residues. V lost 4 bases, J lost 2 bases, and 12 bases lay in between. The table lists this clone with a few counts. Its target is unknown. The table came from immunoSEQ multiplex PCR; TCRdb's copy has only in-frame clones and leaves some out. The sample carries 25,000 to 30,000 clones, approximately 74% recorded once. Brentuximab vedotin exposure varied among the patients, all of whom had relapsed after autologous stem cell transplantation. The source material was peripheral blood mononuclear cells (PBMCs), sampled before the second cycle of nivolumab. The TCR sequence derives from a human donor with classical Hodgkin lymphoma. V and J are TRBV6-5 and TRBJ2-7; no definite D call. In DNA, the CDR3 is TGTGCCAGCAGTTCCGACGTTGGAGCCTACGAGCAGTACTTC. This encodes CASSSDVGAYEQYF.